This T cell receptor (beta chain) was retrieved from a study of blood T cell repertoires in COVID-19. The data were produced by immunoSEQ multiplex PCR, yet TCRdb's version contains in-frame clones alone and is incomplete. The sample contains tens of thousands of clones, 85% of which appear only once. The CDR3 runs to 16 residues. Germline-derived CDR1 and CDR2 are MNHNY and SVGAGI (reference sequence). V lost 2 bases and J lost 7; bases outside the gene matches: 11. The chain employs TRBV6-6 and TRBJ2-5; 9 nucleotides match TRBD2. The sequenced sample was peripheral blood. The TCR sequence derives from a man aged 50 to 60 with active COVID-19. In DNA, the CDR3 is TGTGCCAGCAGTTACCCGTCGGCTAGCGGGGTGGGGACCCAGTACTTC. Translating gives CASSYPSASGVGTQYF.